The 26 T cell receptor beta chains below were found in one sample sequenced in a study of shared clonotypes between healthy human individuals. Method: immunoSEQ multiplex PCR; TCRdb's copy keeps in-frame clones and lacks some. The table has about 2 million clones, less than 95% seen once. Naive CD8 cells lacked CD45RO and underwent positive selection for CCR7, leaving out terminally differentiated effector memory CD45RA+ cells. Sequencing was carried out using naive CD8+ T cells sorted from blood. The source of these receptors is a man aged 18 to 35 in good health.

This clone has a single count. For the CDR3, the DNA is TGTGCCAGTAGTATGGGACTCTATAACACAGATACGCAGTATTTT. It is translated as CASSMGLYNTDTQYF. The chain joins TRBV19 to TRBJ2-3, with D possibly matching TRBD2 (6 bases). Looked up from germline, CDR1 is LNHDA and CDR2 is SQIVND (reference sequence). The V and J ends lost 3 bases and 2 bases respectively, with 12 bases between them. The CDR3 totals 15 residues. The full variable domain, its missing parts supplied by reference TRBV19 and TRBJ2-3, is DGGITQSPKYLFRKEGQNVTLSCEQNLNHDAMYWYRQDPGQGLRLIYYSQIVNDFQKGDIAEGYSVSREKKESFPLTVTSAQKNPTAFYLCASSMGLYNTDTQYFGPGTRLTVL.

The chain is built from TRBV11-2 and TRBJ1-3; D perhaps matches TRBD1 (5 bases). This CDR3 region has 16 residues. Germline CDR1 SGHAT, CDR2 FQNNGV. V lost 0 bases and J 6 bases, leaving 15 bases between the germline ends. DNA for the CDR3: TGTGCCAGCAGCTTAGATTCGTGGGGGTCTCTAAACACCATATATTTT. Protein: CASSLDSWGSLNTIYF.

The J gene is TRBJ2-7, the V gene TRBV19, with 7 bases aligning to TRBD1. The CDR3 is 14 residues long. J lost 4 bases, V lost 8 bases, and 11 bases had no gene match. CDR1 is LNHDA, CDR2 SQIVND, per germline (reference sequence). DNA of the CDR3: TGTGCCAGTCGCTCTAAACAGGGGTGGTACGAGCAGTACTTC. This sequence encodes CASRSKQGWYEQYF.

The chain employs TRBV6-5 and TRBJ1-1; tentatively, D is TRBD1 (5 bases). The germline gives CDR1 MNHEY, CDR2 SVGAGI. V lost 6 bases and J 1 base, leaving 15 bases between the germline ends. The CDR3 is 15 residues long. CDR3 in amino acids: CASSPLTGPNTEAFF. Written as DNA, the CDR3 is TGTGCCAGCAGCCCACTTACGGGGCCGAACACTGAAGCTTTCTTT.

Regarding this clone: In the same sample, other DNA sequences code for this CDR3. The chain links TRBV5-1 to TRBJ1-1; no clear D. V lost 4 bases and J 1 base, leaving 11 bases between the germline ends. Germline CDR1 and CDR2: SGHRS and YFSETQ. This CDR3 contains 14 residues. Here the CDR3 reads CASSPGGENTEAFF. The CDR3 DNA reads TGCGCCAGCAGCCCGGGCGGGGAGAACACTGAAGCTTTCTTT.

This clone was detected once. The chain combines TRBV4-1 with TRBJ2-7, with TRBD1 matching over 7 bases. The CDR3 runs to 15 residues. Losses at the gene ends were 2 bases for V and 6 bases for J; bases not matched to a gene: 10. CDR1 and CDR2 from the germline V gene are MGHRA and YSYEKL. The CDR3 region has the DNA TGCGCCAGCAGCCAACAGGACAGGCCTAACCTCGAGCAGTACTTC. Translation gives CASSQQDRPNLEQYF.

This sequence joins TRBV11-2 and TRBJ2-7; TRBD1 is a possible D gene (7 bases). V was clipped by 5 bases and J by 2 bases, with 19 bases between them. CDR1 is SGHAT and CDR2 is FQNNGV in the germline V gene. The CDR3 length is 16 residues. The CDR3 here is CASSPSAAGGTYEQYF. The CDR3 DNA reads as TGTGCCAGCAGCCCCAGTGCGGCAGGGGGGACCTACGAGCAGTACTTC.

J is TRBJ2-1 and V is TRBV27; 9 nucleotides align to TRBD1. Germline V gene data show CDR1 as MNHEY and CDR2 as SMNVEV (reference sequence). The CDR3 runs 14 residues. V gave up 5 bases and J gave up 10 bases; unmatched junction bases: 9. The DNA for the CDR3 is TGTGCCAGCAGTGGGACAGGGCCCTCATCAGAGCAGTTCTTC. This codes for CASSGTGPSSEQFF.

This clone was seen just once. The germline gene is not matched at one end of the junction; a read error may be the cause. The chain joins TRBV28 to TRBJ1-2; the match to TRBD1 covers 12 bases. This CDR3 is 15 amino acids long. The germline V gene encodes CDR1 MDHEN and CDR2 SYDVKM. In nucleotides, the CDR3 is TGTGCCAGCAGTCTATGGGACAGGGGGCCGGGTGGCTACACCTTC. Amino acid sequence: CASSLWDRGPGGYTF.

This sequence joins TRBV2 and TRBJ2-7; a possible D gene is TRBD2 (5 bases). This CDR3 region has 11 residues. From germline, CDR1 is SNHLY and CDR2 FYNNEI. The V gene lost 1 base and the J gene lost 13 bases, with 11 bases spanning the gap. CDR3 DNA sequence: TGTGCCAGCAGTGAAGGGCCTAGCCTTTACTTC. Its protein product is CASSEGPSLYF.

The genes are TRBV14 and TRBJ1-2; TRBD1 might be the D (6 bases). The germline V gene has CDR1 SGHDN and CDR2 FVKESK. The CDR3 spans 16 residues. V lost 1 base and J 6 bases, leaving 18 bases between the germline ends. This CDR3 is CASSQVQGTLYDGYTF. The DNA for the CDR3 is TGTGCCAGCAGCCAAGTTCAGGGGACCCTTTATGATGGCTACACCTTC.

This rearrangement joins TRBV29-1 to TRBJ2-7, with 8 bases fitting TRBD2. CDR3 length equals 12 residues. Germline V gene lookup returns CDR1 SQVTM and CDR2 ANQGSEA. The trim removed 7 bases at V and 6 bases at J, leaving 8 bases unmatched. In DNA, the CDR3 is TGCAGCGCCAGGACTAGCAGCCCCGAGCAGTACTTC. It is translated as CSARTSSPEQYF.

This rearrangement joins TRBV13 to TRBJ2-7; 7 bases map to TRBD1. Per the germline V gene, CDR1 is PRHDT and CDR2 is FYEKMQ (reference sequence). The CDR3 totals 14 residues. Trimming at V came to 5 bases and at J to 5 bases, leaving 9 bases not matched to a gene. The CDR3 spells CASSGGRDSHEQYF. As DNA, the CDR3 is TGTGCCAGCAGCGGCGGACGGGACAGTCACGAGCAGTACTTC.

A note on this clone: This CDR3 is also generated by other DNA sequences in the sample. The chain employs TRBV19 and TRBJ1-5; unclear D gene. This CDR3 spans 12 amino acids. V was pared by 1 base and J by 6 bases, with 4 bases between. The V gene's germline CDR1 is LNHDA and CDR2 SQIVND (reference sequence). The CDR3 protein is CASSIGPQPQHF. CDR3 nucleotide sequence: TGTGCCAGTAGTATAGGTCCTCAGCCCCAGCATTTT.

The chain uses TRBV5-5 and TRBJ1-5; tentative D call: TRBD1 (5 bases). Germline V gene lookup returns CDR1 SGHKS and CDR2 YYEKEE (reference sequence). V shed 5 bases and J shed 0 bases, with 9 bases lying between them. The CDR3 has 14 amino acids. The CDR3 DNA sequence: TGTGCCAGCAGACCAGGGTATAGCAATCAGCCCCAGCATTTT. It encodes CASRPGYSNQPQHF.

V usage is TRBV27 and J usage is TRBJ1-2; 7 nucleotides match TRBD1. The length of the CDR3 is 19 residues. Germline V CDR1 and CDR2: MNHEY, SMNVEV (reference sequence). The trim removed 5 bases at V and 0 bases at J, leaving 18 bases unmatched. The CDR3 loop is CASSTRGGEGSRSNYGYTF. CDR3 in DNA: TGTGCCAGCAGTACCAGGGGGGGAGAGGGGTCCCGATCTAACTATGGCTACACCTTC.

In regard to this clone: Within the sample, other DNA sequences also encode this same CDR3. V and J are TRBV2 and TRBJ2-7, with TRBD2 identical over 8 bases. The CDR3 contains 15 residues. Germline-derived CDR1 and CDR2 are SNHLY and FYNNEI. V shed 1 base and J 1 base; nucleotides not matched to a gene: 3. This chain's CDR3 is CASSEGTSSSYEQYF. CDR3 nucleotides: TGTGCCAGCAGTGAAGGGACTAGCAGTTCCTACGAGCAGTACTTC.

This clone was seen once. This chain uses TRBV4-3 with TRBJ2-3; 7 positions agree with TRBD2. This CDR3 has 15 amino acids. The ends lost 0 bases at V and 6 bases at J; junction bases unmatched: 6. CDR1 is LGHNA, CDR2 YSLEER, per germline. The CDR3 protein is CASSQDPSGMDTQYF. CDR3 nucleotides: TGCGCCAGCAGCCAAGATCCCAGCGGGATGGATACGCAGTATTTT.

This chain connects TRBV6-1 to TRBJ1-5, with 7 bases matching TRBD1. Trimming removed 4 bases from V and 0 bases from J; junction bases left unmatched: 9. This CDR3 has 17 amino acids. Per the germline V gene, CDR1 is MNHNS and CDR2 is SASEGT. In DNA form, the CDR3 reads TGTGCCAGCAGTGTAGCCAGGGGGGGGAATAGCAATCAGCCCCAGCATTTT. It yields the protein CASSVARGGNSNQPQHF.

Of note for this clone: Distinct nucleotide sequences in the sample also encode this CDR3. The CDR3 bases are TGTGCCAGCAGCTTGGGAAGGAACACTGAAGCTTTCTTT. Translating gives CASSLGRNTEAFF. The J gene is TRBJ1-1, the V gene TRBV5-5; D call uncertain. The CDR3 is made up of 13 amino acids. Germline V gene sequence: CDR1 SGHKS, CDR2 YYEKEE (reference sequence). The V and J ends lost 0 bases and 1 base respectively, with 4 bases between them.

The V gene is TRBV13, the J gene TRBJ2-7; D possibly corresponds to TRBD2 (5 bases). Trimming took 1 base from V and 6 from J, leaving 13 bases between them. The CDR3 runs 14 residues. CDR1 and CDR2 (germline): PRHDT, FYEKMQ (reference sequence). The CDR3 sequence is CASSLERQTTEQYF. CDR3 DNA sequence: TGTGCCAGCAGCTTAGAGCGGCAGACGACCGAGCAGTACTTC.

The J gene is TRBJ2-3, the V gene TRBV13, with D perhaps TRBD2 (6 bases). In germline, CDR1 is PRHDT, CDR2 FYEKMQ (reference sequence). The CDR3 spans 13 residues. With 4 bases removed from V and 6 bases from J, the gap between germline ends came to 11 bases. CDR3 amino acids: CASSSDGGDTQYF. DNA for the CDR3: TGTGCCAGCAGCTCGGACGGAGGGGATACGCAGTATTTT. Full variable domain (rest looked up from reference TRBV13 and TRBJ2-3): AAGVIQSPRHLIKEKRETATLKCYPIPRHDTVYWYQQGPGQDPQFLISFYEKMQSDKGSIPDRFSAQQFSDYHSELNMSSLELGDSALYFCASSSDGGDTQYFGPGTRLTVL.

The rearrangement uses TRBV9 and TRBJ2-3; no definite D call. The germline CDR1 and CDR2 sequences are SGDLS and YYNGEE. This CDR3 spans 15 amino acids. The V and J ends lost 3 bases and 4 bases respectively, with 15 bases between them. The CDR3: CASSDRAVEPDTQYF. Written as DNA, the CDR3 is TGTGCCAGCAGCGACCGGGCCGTGGAGCCAGATACGCAGTATTTT. Full variable domain (rest looked up from reference TRBV9 and TRBJ2-3): DSGVTQTPKHLITATGQRVTLRCSPRSGDLSVYWYQQSLDQGLQFLIQYYNGEERAKGNILERFSAQQFPDLHSELNLSSLELGDSALYFCASSDRAVEPDTQYFGPGTRLTVL.

This clone was seen a single time. The sample has other DNA sequences that encode this CDR3 too. This chain links TRBV28 with TRBJ2-2; no firm D call. Per germline, CDR1 MDHEN and CDR2 SYDVKM. Trimming took off 3 bases at V and 2 bases at J, with 7 bases between the two ends. The CDR3 sequence is 14 residues long. The CDR3 DNA sequence: TGTGCCAGCAGTTTGGTTGGAAACACCGGGGAGCTGTTTTTT. Translated: CASSLVGNTGELFF.

The chain couples TRBV9 to TRBJ2-3; 9 positions agree with TRBD2. Germline V gives CDR1 SGDLS, CDR2 YYNGEE. The V gene end was trimmed by 0 bases and the J gene end by 5 bases; junction bases not matched to a gene: 7. The CDR3 extends over 16 amino acids. Here the CDR3 DNA reads TGTGCCAGCAGCGTAGGGCCTAGCGGGATCGTAGATACGCAGTATTTT. The encoded protein is CASSVGPSGIVDTQYF.

V is TRBV27 and J is TRBJ1-2; D unresolved. In germline, CDR1 is MNHEY, CDR2 SMNVEV (reference sequence). The CDR3 extends over 15 amino acids. The ends were cut back, 2 bases at V and 1 base at J, with 11 bases in the middle. The DNA for the CDR3 is TGTGCCAGCAGTTTAGCAGGTCCCATTAACTATGGCTACACCTTC. Its translation: CASSLAGPINYGYTF.